A selection of T cell receptor beta chains follows, all from one sample in a study of cytomegalovirus exposure and HLA in healthy donors. Assay: immunoSEQ multiplex PCR; the TCRdb copy retains only in-frame clones and omits some. The profile covers more than 110,000 clones, with roughly two thirds appearing a single time and 1% to 1.5% taken by the ten largest. The sequenced sample consisted of PBMCs. The receptor set was obtained from a woman in her thirties or forties in good health and CMV-seronegative. Both conserved end residues are part of each CDR3. A D gene is named only where the DNA matches it firmly. Size is stated for part of the rows, as once, few or many counts, or as a class when the clone is expanded.

D gene,V gene,J gene,clone size,CDR3 protein,CDR3 DNA
TRBD1,TRBV5-5,TRBJ2-3,.,CASILTGASTDTQYF,TGTGCCAGCATCCTGACAGGGGCTAGCACAGATACGCAGTATTTT
.,TRBV4-2,TRBJ1-1,once,CASSQGPPGHTNTEAFF,TGTGCCAGCAGCCAAGGCCCTCCGGGACATACGAACACTGAAGCTTTCTTT
TRBD2,TRBV11-2,TRBJ2-7,.,CASRAAGALTPPNEQYF,TGTGCCAGCAGGGCAGCGGGGGCCCTCACCCCCCCCAACGAGCAGTACTTC
TRBD1,TRBV19,TRBJ1-1,.,CASSMDRVLTEAFF,TGTGCCAGTAGTATGGACAGGGTTTTGACTGAAGCTTTCTTT
TRBD2,TRBV12-5,TRBJ2-2,.,CASGSIQRGGLNTGELFF,TGTGCTAGTGGCTCAATACAGCGGGGGGGACTGAACACCGGGGAGCTGTTTTTT
.,TRBV6-5,TRBJ1-4,.,CASSYLADLNEKLFF,TGTGCCAGCAGTTACTTGGCTGATCTTAATGAAAAACTGTTTTTT
TRBD1,TRBV19,TRBJ1-2,.,CASSIGPGTDYGYTF,TGTGCCAGTAGTATAGGCCCCGGGACAGACTATGGCTACACCTTC
.,TRBV27,TRBJ2-1,few,CASSLAQGSEQFF,TGTGCCAGCAGTTTGGCTCAGGGGAGTGAGCAGTTCTTC
TRBD1,TRBV4-1,TRBJ1-1,.,CASSRQGNTEAFF,TGCGCCAGCAGCCGACAGGGGAACACTGAAGCTTTCTTT
TRBD1,TRBV6-6,TRBJ1-5,.,CAARDRNNQPQHF,TGTGCCGCACGGGACAGGAACAATCAGCCCCAGCATTTT
.,TRBV28,TRBJ2-5,.,CASIPLGLPGRETQYF,TGTGCCAGCATCCCGCTTGGACTACCCGGCAGAGAGACCCAGTACTTC
.,TRBV21-1,TRBJ2-1,.,CASSRGSQGSEQFF,TGTGCCAGCAGCAGGGGGTCACAGGGGTCTGAGCAGTTCTTC
TRBD2,TRBV27,TRBJ2-3,.,CASSPPVAGGSTDTQYF,TGTGCCAGCAGTCCCCCGGTAGCGGGGGGGAGCACAGATACGCAGTATTTT
.,TRBV28,TRBJ1-2,.,CASTTRTVRHGYTF,TGTGCCAGCACGACTCGGACAGTTAGGCATGGCTACACCTTC
TRBD2,TRBV7-3,TRBJ2-1,.,CASSLFTSGNEQFF,TGTGCCAGCAGCTTATTTACTAGCGGCAATGAGCAGTTCTTC
TRBD2,TRBV27,TRBJ2-4,.,CASSLNRPGGGAKNIQYF,TGTGCCAGCAGTTTGAACCGACCTGGCGGGGGGGCCAAAAACATTCAGTACTTC
.,TRBV2,TRBJ1-2,.,CASSEAGVAYGYTF,TGTGCCAGCAGTGAAGCCGGGGTGGCCTATGGCTACACCTTC
TRBD2,TRBV7-6,TRBJ2-7,.,CASSPGEGDEQYF,TGTGCCAGCAGCCCCGGGGAGGGTGACGAGCAGTACTTC
.,TRBV6-5,TRBJ1-2,.,CASSHGGSSYTF,TGTGCCAGCAGTCACGGGGGATCCAGTTACACCTTC
TRBD2,TRBV7-2,TRBJ2-5,.,CASSRRAGEETQYF,TGTGCCAGCAGCCGACGAGCGGGGGAAGAGACCCAGTACTTC
.,TRBV6-5,TRBJ1-2,.,CASSYSAGSGYTF,TGTGCCAGCAGTTACTCGGCAGGTAGTGGCTACACCTTC
TRBD2,TRBV29-1,TRBJ2-4,.,CSVENEGTSGGAGLSF,TGCAGCGTTGAGAATGAGGGGACTAGCGGGGGGGCCGGGTTGTCCTTC
.,TRBV18,TRBJ2-1,.,CASSPPGRTYNEQFF,TGTGCCAGCTCACCTCCGGGGAGGACCTACAATGAGCAGTTCTTC
TRBD2,TRBV5-6,TRBJ2-3,once,CASSWLAGESTDTQYF,TGTGCCAGCAGCTGGCTAGCGGGGGAAAGCACAGATACGCAGTATTTT
.,TRBV10-3,TRBJ1-5,.,CAISDGTTLSNQPQHF,TGTGCCATCAGTGATGGGACAACGCTAAGCAATCAGCCCCAGCATTTT
.,TRBV28,TRBJ1-5,.,CASRGTVSNQPQHF,TGTGCCAGCAGGGGGACTGTTAGCAATCAGCCCCAGCATTTT